This paragraph reports one TCR beta chain. Its antigen is unknown. This sample stems from a study of blood T cells in healthy people across ages. Primed by a sample-barcoded 5' primer and a J-beta primer mix, a second PCR proceeded for 7 to 11 cycles. The study obtained at least 2.5 million CDR3-containing paired-end reads from every sample. Each CDR3 protein gets one entry after TCRdb re-called the 5' RACE reads with MiXCR. The table includes 780,000 or so distinct CDR3 sequences, roughly 50% detected once. Study-level findings and limits: Diversity of TCR beta per million T cells declined in a roughly linear way with age.

The CDR3 length is 15 residues. Trimming stripped 2 bases from V and 2 bases from J, with 8 bases between. Germline CDR1 and CDR2: SGDLS and YYNGEE. Sample: blood. The clonotype originates from an elderly man in good health. This chain connects TRBV9 to TRBJ2-6; D gene unclear. CDR3 region: CASSVFGAGANVLTF. CDR3 nucleotide sequence: TGTGCCAGCAGCGTGTTTGGGGCTGGGGCCAACGTCCTGACTTTC. Using reference TRBV9 and TRBJ2-6 for the parts outside the CDR3, the full variable domain is DSGVTQTPKHLITATGQRVTLRCSPRSGDLSVYWYQQSLDQGLQFLIQYYNGEERAKGNILERFSAQQFPDLHSELNLSSLELGDSALYFCASSVFGAGANVLTFGAGSRLTVL.